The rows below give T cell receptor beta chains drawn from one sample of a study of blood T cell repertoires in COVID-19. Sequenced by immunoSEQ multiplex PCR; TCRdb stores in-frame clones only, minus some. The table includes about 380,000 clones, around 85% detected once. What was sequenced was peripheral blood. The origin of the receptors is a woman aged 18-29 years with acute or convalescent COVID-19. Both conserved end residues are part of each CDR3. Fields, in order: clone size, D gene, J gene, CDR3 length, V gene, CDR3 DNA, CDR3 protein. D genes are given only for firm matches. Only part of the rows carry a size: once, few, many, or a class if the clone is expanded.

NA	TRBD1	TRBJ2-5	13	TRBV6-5	TGTGCCAGCAGCCTGACAGGGGGAGAGACCCAGTACTTC	CASSLTGGETQYF
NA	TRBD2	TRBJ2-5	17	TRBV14	TGTGCCAGCAGCCAAGGGCTACTAGCGGGAGTACGTGAGACCCAGTACTTC	CASSQGLLAGVRETQYF
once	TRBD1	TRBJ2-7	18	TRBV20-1	TGCAGTGCTAGTTTGAGTGTAGGGCAGGGGGCGAGATACGAGGAGCAGTACTTC	CSASLSVGQGARYEEQYF
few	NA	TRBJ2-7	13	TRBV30	TGTGCCTGGACCCGGGGTTTCGCCGGAGAGCAGTACTTC	CAWTRGFAGEQYF
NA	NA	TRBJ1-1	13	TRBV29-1	TGCAGCGTTGAACTATACAGGGCCACTGAAGCTTTCTTT	CSVELYRATEAFF
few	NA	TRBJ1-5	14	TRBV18	TGTGCCAGCTCATCCGGGGGGAGCAATCAGCCCCAGCATTTT	CASSSGGSNQPQHF
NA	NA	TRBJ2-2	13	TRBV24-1	TGTGCCACCAGGGGGAGGAACACCGGGGAGCTGTTTTTT	CATRGRNTGELFF
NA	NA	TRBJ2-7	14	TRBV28	TGTGCCAGCAGTTTATTGGTGACTTCCTACGAGCAGTACTTC	CASSLLVTSYEQYF
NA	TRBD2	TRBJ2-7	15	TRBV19	TGTGCCAGTAGCACCTCTAGCGGGATCTCCTACGAGCAGTACTTC	CASSTSSGISYEQYF
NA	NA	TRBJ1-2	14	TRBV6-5	TGTGCCAGCAGCGCGCAGGGGTACGACTATGGCTACACCTTC	CASSAQGYDYGYTF
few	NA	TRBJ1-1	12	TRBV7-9	TGTGCCAGCAGCTCGGAGCCGGGGGGGGCTTTCTTT	CASSSEPGGAFF
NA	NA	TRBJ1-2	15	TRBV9	TGTGCCAGCACCTTCACTAGGGGGGGCGGCGATGGCTACACCTTC	CASTFTRGGGDGYTF
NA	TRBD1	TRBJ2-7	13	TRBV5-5	TGTGCCAGCAGCAGTAGACAGGGGAGCGAGCAGTACTTC	CASSSRQGSEQYF
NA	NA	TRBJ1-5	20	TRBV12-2	TGTGCAAGTCGCTTAGTAGCCGGGAAGTCTGGGACAGATAGCAATCAGCCCCAGCATTTT	CASRLVAGKSGTDSNQPQHF
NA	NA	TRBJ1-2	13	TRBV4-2	TGTGCCAGCAGCCAAGGACTTAACTATGGCTACACCTTC	CASSQGLNYGYTF
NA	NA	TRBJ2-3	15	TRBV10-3	TGTGCCATCAGTGAGGGACGGCGGGTCACAGATACGCAGTATTTT	CAISEGRRVTDTQYF
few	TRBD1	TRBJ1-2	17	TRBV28	TGTGCCAGCAGTCTCCCCTGGATCGACAGGGAATACGGTGGCTACACCTTC	CASSLPWIDREYGGYTF
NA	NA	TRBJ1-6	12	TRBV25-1	TGTGCTCAAACCAGGGTCAATTCACCCCTCCACTTT	CAQTRVNSPLHF
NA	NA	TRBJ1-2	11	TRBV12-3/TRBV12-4	TGTGCCAGCAGTCATAACTATGGCTACACCTTC	CASSHNYGYTF
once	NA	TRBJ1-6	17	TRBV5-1	TGCGCCAGCAGCAAGGACAGCCAGAGCTCCTATAATTCACCCCTCCACTTT	CASSKDSQSSYNSPLHF
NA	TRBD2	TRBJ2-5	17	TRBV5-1	TGCGCCAGCAGCTGGGGACTAGCGGGAGGGCCGGGAGAGACCCAGTACTTC	CASSWGLAGGPGETQYF
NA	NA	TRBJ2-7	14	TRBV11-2	TGTGCCAGCAGCTCGACGCGGAGAGCCTACGAGCAGTACTTC	CASSSTRRAYEQYF
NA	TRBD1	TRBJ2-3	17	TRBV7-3	TGTGCCAGCAGCTTAGTTAGTTCGGACAGGGTGTCAGATACGCAGTATTTT	CASSLVSSDRVSDTQYF
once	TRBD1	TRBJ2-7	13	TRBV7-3	TGTGCCAGCAGCCGTGACAGGGGGCGCGAGCAGTACTTC	CASSRDRGREQYF
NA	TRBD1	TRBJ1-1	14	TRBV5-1	TGCGCCAGCAGCGGGAGACAGGGGAGGTATGAAGCTTTCTTT	CASSGRQGRYEAFF
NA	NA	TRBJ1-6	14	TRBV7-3	TGTGCCAGCAGCCAGAGGCAGGGCAATTCACCCCTCCACTTT	CASSQRQGNSPLHF
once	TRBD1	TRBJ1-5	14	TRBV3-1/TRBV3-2	TGTGCCAGCAGCCGAGACAGGGGCCCTCAGCCCCAGCATTTT	CASSRDRGPQPQHF